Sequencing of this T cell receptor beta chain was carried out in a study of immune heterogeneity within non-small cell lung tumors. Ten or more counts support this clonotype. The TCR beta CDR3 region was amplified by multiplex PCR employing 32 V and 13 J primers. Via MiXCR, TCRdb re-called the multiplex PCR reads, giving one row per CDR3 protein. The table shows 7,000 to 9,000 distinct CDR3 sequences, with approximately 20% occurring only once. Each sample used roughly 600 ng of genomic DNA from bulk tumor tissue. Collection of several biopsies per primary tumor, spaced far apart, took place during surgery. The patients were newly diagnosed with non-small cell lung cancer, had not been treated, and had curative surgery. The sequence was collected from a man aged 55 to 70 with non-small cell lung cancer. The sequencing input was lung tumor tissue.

The CDR3 here is CAISDGTSGVYEQYF. The CDR3 region has the DNA TGTGCCATCAGTGATGGGACTAGCGGTGTGTACGAGCAGTACTTC. The V call is TRBV10-3, the J call TRBJ2-7, with TRBD2 matching 11 bases. The CDR3 is 15 residues long. In germline, CDR1 is ENHRY, CDR2 SYGVKD. With 3 bases clipped from V and 4 bases from J, the junction kept 5 bases outside the gene matches.